What follows are 13 T cell receptor beta chains derived from one specimen sequenced in a study of T cell responses to AZD1222 COVID-19 vaccine. Clones were read by immunoSEQ multiplex PCR, and TCRdb kept only the in-frame ones, dropping some. The sample contains around 130,000 clones, roughly nine tenths of which appear only once. The input for sequencing was peripheral blood, taken 28 days after the second dose of the MenACWY control vaccine. The receptors were gathered from an adult who received the MenACWY meningococcal vaccine as a control.

The V call is TRBV2, the J call TRBJ1-5, with 8 bases aligning to TRBD1. The CDR3 covers 13 residues. Germline V gene data show CDR1 as SNHLY and CDR2 as FYNNEI. The V gene end was trimmed by 6 bases and the J gene end by 6 bases; junction bases not matched to a gene: 4. The CDR3 loop is CASSEQGGQPQHF. DNA of the CDR3: TGTGCCAGCAGCGAACAGGGGGGTCAGCCCCAGCATTTT.

The genes are TRBV6-5 and TRBJ2-3; TRBD1 aligns across 7 bases. The V and J ends lost 6 bases and 2 bases, in that order; junction bases with no gene match: 8. The CDR3 is 15 amino acids. Germline lookup yields CDR1 MNHEY and CDR2 SVGAGI. The CDR3 coding sequence is TGTGCCAGCAGCGACAGGGCAAGCTCCACAGATACGCAGTATTTT. It encodes CASSDRASSTDTQYF.

The chain links TRBV19 to TRBJ2-7; D remains ambiguous. The CDR3 consists of 14 residues. Between the trimmed V and J ends, which lost 5 bases and 1 base, there was a span of 12 bases. Looked up from germline, CDR1 is LNHDA and CDR2 is SQIVND (reference sequence). The CDR3 spells CASSSKPGSYEQYF. CDR3 DNA sequence: TGTGCCAGTAGTTCCAAGCCCGGGTCCTACGAGCAGTACTTC. The full variable domain, in which reference TRBV19 and TRBJ2-7 provide the parts outside the CDR3, is DGGITQSPKYLFRKEGQNVTLSCEQNLNHDAMYWYRQDPGQGLRLIYYSQIVNDFQKGDIAEGYSVSREKKESFPLTVTSAQKNPTAFYLCASSSKPGSYEQYFGPGTRLTVT.

The genes are TRBV19 and TRBJ2-2; 16 bases map to TRBD2. The CDR3 has 17 residues. The V segment lost 6 bases and the J segment 4 bases; nucleotides outside the gene matches: 5. Germline V lookup: CDR1 LNHDA, CDR2 SQIVND (reference sequence). The CDR3: CASRPGLAGGATGELFF. The CDR3 bases are TGTGCCAGTAGACCGGGACTAGCGGGAGGGGCCACCGGGGAGCTGTTTTTT. Together with reference TRBV19 and TRBJ2-2, the CDR3 gives the full variable domain: DGGITQSPKYLFRKEGQNVTLSCEQNLNHDAMYWYRQDPGQGLRLIYYSQIVNDFQKGDIAEGYSVSREKKESFPLTVTSAQKNPTAFYLCASRPGLAGGATGELFFGEGSRLTVL.

V is TRBV11-2 and J is TRBJ2-3; D is possibly TRBD1 (6 bases). Germline-derived CDR1 and CDR2 are SGHAT and FQNNGV. This CDR3 contains 15 residues. The V end lost 5 bases, the J end lost 3 bases, and 15 bases lay between the germline ends. CDR3 sequence (DNA): TGTGCCAGCAGCCCAACAGTACAGGGTACAGATACGCAGTATTTT. Protein product: CASSPTVQGTDTQYF.

The genes are TRBV10-3 and TRBJ2-7; 8 bases match TRBD2. Germline V gives CDR1 ENHRY, CDR2 SYGVKD. V lost 6 bases, J lost 5 bases, and 3 bases stayed unmatched. The CDR3 spans 12 residues. For the CDR3, the DNA is TGTGCCATCAGCGGGGGGGTTAACGAGCAGTACTTC. It is translated as CAISGGVNEQYF.

The chain employs TRBV19 and TRBJ1-3; D remains unclear. CDR1 is LNHDA, CDR2 SQIVND, per germline (reference sequence). V was pared by 9 bases and J by 0 bases, with 9 bases between. The CDR3 is 13 residues long. Here the CDR3 DNA reads TGTGCCAGCCTGGTGAGCTCTGGAAACACCATATATTTT. It is translated as CASLVSSGNTIYF. The full variable domain, its missing parts supplied by reference TRBV19 and TRBJ1-3, is DGGITQSPKYLFRKEGQNVTLSCEQNLNHDAMYWYRQDPGQGLRLIYYSQIVNDFQKGDIAEGYSVSREKKESFPLTVTSAQKNPTAFYLCASLVSSGNTIYFGEGSWLTVV.

The chain recombines TRBV28 with TRBJ1-5, with TRBD1 matching over 7 bases. The CDR3 is made up of 14 amino acids. Germline V gives CDR1 MDHEN, CDR2 SYDVKM. The V gene end was trimmed by 6 bases and the J gene end by 12 bases; junction bases not matched to a gene: 14. The CDR3 reads CASSPGGGSGGQHF. CDR3 nucleotides: TGTGCCAGCAGCCCAGGGGGTGGATCAGGGGGCCAGCATTTT.

The chain recombines TRBV4-3 with TRBJ1-6; D gene unclear. Per germline, CDR1 LGHNA and CDR2 YSLEER. This CDR3 region has 15 residues. Trimming removed 0 bases at V and 8 bases at J, with 11 bases between. In DNA form, the CDR3 reads TGCGCCAGCAGCCAAGAGGAGGCCGGTTATTCACCCCTCCACTTT. Its translation: CASSQEEAGYSPLHF.

The chain joins TRBV9 to TRBJ2-2, with D perhaps TRBD1 (6 bases). The CDR3 runs to 14 residues. With 3 bases removed from V and 5 bases from J, the gap between germline ends came to 11 bases. Germline CDR1 is SGDLS and CDR2 is YYNGEE. The CDR3 reads CASSATGSTGELFF. In DNA, the CDR3 is TGTGCCAGCAGCGCTACAGGGAGTACCGGGGAGCTGTTTTTT.

The CDR3 reads CASSPGRDRYSYEQYF. CDR3 sequence (DNA): TGCGCCAGCAGCCCGGGACGGGACAGATACTCCTACGAGCAGTACTTC. The chain has TRBV5-1 and TRBJ2-7; 7 bases align to TRBD1. Trimming removed 4 bases from V and 0 bases from J; junction bases left unmatched: 10. The CDR3 has 16 amino acids. Germline lookup yields CDR1 SGHRS and CDR2 YFSETQ.

This chain joins TRBV7-8 and TRBJ1-2, with TRBD1 as a possible D gene (6 bases). The CDR3 runs 15 residues. Germline-derived CDR1 and CDR2 are SGHVS and FQNEAQ. Between the trimmed V and J ends, which lost 1 base and 7 bases, there was a span of 16 bases. CDR3 protein: CASSLEPGRGFGYTF. The CDR3 DNA sequence: TGTGCCAGCAGCTTAGAACCGGGCAGGGGCTTTGGCTACACCTTC. The full variable domain, in which reference TRBV7-8 and TRBJ1-2 provide the parts outside the CDR3, is GAGVSQSPRYKVAKRGQDVALRCDPISGHVSLFWYQQALGQGPEFLTYFQNEAQLDKSGLPSDRFFAERPEGSVSTLKIQRTQQEDSAVYLCASSLEPGRGFGYTFGSGTRLTVV.

CDR3 coding DNA: TGTGCCAGCAGTCCCGGGACAGTTAATGAAAAACTGTTTTTT. Its protein product is CASSPGTVNEKLFF. V usage is TRBV6-2 or TRBV6-3 and J usage is TRBJ1-4; 7 nucleotides match TRBD1. Germline values: CDR1 MNHEY, CDR2 SVGEGT. This CDR3 comprises 14 residues. Germline trimming cut 5 bases from V and 4 bases from J; bases unmatched to any gene: 4.